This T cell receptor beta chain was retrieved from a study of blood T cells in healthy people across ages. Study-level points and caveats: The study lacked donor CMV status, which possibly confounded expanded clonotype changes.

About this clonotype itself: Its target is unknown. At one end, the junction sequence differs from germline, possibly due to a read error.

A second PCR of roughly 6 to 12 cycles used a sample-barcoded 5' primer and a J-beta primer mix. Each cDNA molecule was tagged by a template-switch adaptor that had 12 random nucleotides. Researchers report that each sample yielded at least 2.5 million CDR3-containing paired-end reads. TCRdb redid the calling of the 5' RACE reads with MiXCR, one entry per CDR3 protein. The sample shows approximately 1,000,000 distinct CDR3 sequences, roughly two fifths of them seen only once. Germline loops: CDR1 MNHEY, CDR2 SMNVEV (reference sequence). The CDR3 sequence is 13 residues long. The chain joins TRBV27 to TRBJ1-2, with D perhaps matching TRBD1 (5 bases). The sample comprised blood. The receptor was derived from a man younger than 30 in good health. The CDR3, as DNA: TGTGCCAGCGGAGATGGGGGATTTTATGGCTGCACCTTC. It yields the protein CASGDGGFYGCTF.